These 24 T cell receptor beta chains were all obtained from the same sample, sequenced in a study of shared clonotypes between healthy human individuals. TCRdb's copy holds only in-frame clones and misses some; the assay was immunoSEQ multiplex PCR. This table holds more than 2 million clones, about 94% found once. The sample was naive CD4+ T cells sorted from blood. Subset of the sample: CD45RA+ positively selected. Every receptor here comes from a young man in good health.

J is TRBJ2-5 and V is TRBV5-1; tentative D call: TRBD1 (7 bases). Between the trimmed V and J ends, which lost 8 bases and 2 bases, there was a span of 16 bases. This CDR3 has 14 residues. Germline CDR1 SGHRS, CDR2 YFSETQ. Written as DNA, the CDR3 is TGCGCCAGTAGTTCGACAGGGAGGCAAGAGACCCAGTACTTC. It codes for CASSSTGRQETQYF.

J is TRBJ2-7 and V is TRBV6-1, with D possibly matching TRBD1 (6 bases). The CDR3 contains 14 residues. Trimming took off 3 bases at V and 1 base at J, with 10 bases between the two ends. The germline CDR1 and CDR2 sequences are MNHNS and SASEGT. This CDR3 is CASSEGTNSYEQYF. CDR3 DNA sequence: TGTGCCAGCAGTGAGGGGACAAATTCCTACGAGCAGTACTTC.

Regarding this clone: The same CDR3 is also encoded by other DNA sequences in this sample. The chain links TRBV7-9 to TRBJ1-3; D unclear. In germline, CDR1 is SEHNR, CDR2 FQNEAQ (reference sequence). Trimming took off 2 bases at V and 0 bases at J, with 5 bases between the two ends. The CDR3 contains 14 residues. The CDR3 sequence is CASSLSISGNTIYF. Written as DNA, the CDR3 is TGTGCCAGCAGCTTAAGTATCTCTGGAAACACCATATATTTT.

CDR3 bases: TGTGCCAGCAGCCAACCGACACGGCTAGACTCCTATAATTCACCCCTCCACTTT. It codes for CASSQPTRLDSYNSPLHF. The chain combines TRBV4-2 with TRBJ1-6; D is ambiguous. Germline assignment: CDR1 LGHNA and CDR2 YNFKEQ. The CDR3 has 18 residues. V dropped 2 bases and J dropped 0 bases, with 14 bases sitting between them.

The V call is TRBV2, the J call TRBJ2-4; D gene uncertain. The ends were cut back, 6 bases at V and 8 bases at J, with 17 bases in the middle. Germline-derived CDR1 and CDR2 are SNHLY and FYNNEI. The CDR3 consists of 14 residues. The CDR3 DNA reads TGTGCCAGCAGAAAGACCTGGTTAGAGGACATTCAGTACTTC. Amino acid sequence: CASRKTWLEDIQYF.

The chain couples TRBV5-1 to TRBJ2-1; 9 nucleotides line up with TRBD1. V trimming: 3 bases; J trimming: 0 bases; junction bases outside the gene matches: 1. The CDR3 runs 15 residues. Looked up from germline, CDR1 is SGHRS and CDR2 is YFSETQ. CDR3 in DNA: TGCGCCAGCAGCTGGACAGGGGCCTCCTACAATGAGCAGTTCTTC. This encodes CASSWTGASYNEQFF. Filled out from reference TRBV5-1 and TRBJ2-1, the complete variable domain reads KAGVTQTPRYLIKTRGQQVTLSCSPISGHRSVSWYQQTPGQGLQFLFEYFSETQRNKGNFPGRFSGRQFSNSRSEMNVSTLELGDSALYLCASSWTGASYNEQFFGPGTRLTVL.

The chain couples TRBV30 to TRBJ1-2; no definite D call. Trimming removed 4 bases at V and 3 bases at J, with 12 bases between. This CDR3 region has 13 residues. The V gene's germline CDR1 is GTSNPN and CDR2 SVGIG (reference sequence). The CDR3 DNA reads TGTGCCTGGACCGCGGACGTATACTATGGCTACACCTTC. It codes for CAWTADVYYGYTF.

As DNA, the CDR3 is TGTGCCAGCAGTCCCCTTGTGACAGGGGCCCATTCACCCCTCCACTTT. This encodes CASSPLVTGAHSPLHF. V gene TRBV25-1 combines with J gene TRBJ1-6, with 8 bases identical to TRBD1. The CDR3 is made up of 16 amino acids. Germline trimming cut 5 bases from V and 8 bases from J; bases unmatched to any gene: 11. CDR1 is MGHDK and CDR2 is SYGVNS in the germline V gene.

The V call is TRBV7-9, the J call TRBJ2-3, with 7 bases matching TRBD1. V lost 4 bases to trimming and J lost 9 bases; unmatched junction nucleotides: 16. CDR3 length: 16 amino acids. Germline V CDR1 and CDR2: SEHNR, FQNEAQ (reference sequence). Written as DNA, the CDR3 is TGTGCCAGCAGCTCTAGGGGGAGACAGACAGGGCGAACGCAGTATTTT. Protein product: CASSSRGRQTGRTQYF.

This chain joins TRBV5-1 and TRBJ2-5; no clear D. In germline, CDR1 is SGHRS, CDR2 YFSETQ. CDR3 size: 14 residues. Trimming removed 0 bases at V and 4 bases at J, with 10 bases between. CDR3 loop: CASSLAYRAETQYF. The CDR3 nucleotides read TGCGCCAGCAGCTTGGCCTATAGGGCAGAGACCCAGTACTTC.

CDR3 region: CASSLDRQERGYTF. The DNA for the CDR3 is TGTGCCAGCAGCTTAGATCGGCAGGAGCGAGGCTACACCTTC. J is TRBJ1-2 and V is TRBV11-2; D remains ambiguous. This CDR3 has 14 residues. Germline CDR1 and CDR2: SGHAT and FQNNGV. V was shortened by 0 bases and J by 8 bases, with 13 bases between the two germline ends.

Turning to this clone: The same CDR3 also results from other DNA sequences found in this sample. V usage is TRBV28 and J usage is TRBJ1-2; D not resolved. Per the germline V gene, CDR1 is MDHEN and CDR2 is SYDVKM. V was cut by 2 bases and J by 8 bases, with 9 bases left in between. The CDR3 runs 12 residues. CDR3 residues: CASSLLRGGYTF. Written as DNA, the CDR3 is TGTGCCAGCAGTTTACTGCGTGGCGGCTACACCTTC.

This clone has only one observation. This chain joins TRBV5-1 and TRBJ1-2; TRBD1 aligns across 7 bases. The CDR3 consists of 14 residues. With 4 bases clipped from V and 6 bases from J, the junction kept 9 bases outside the gene matches. Germline loops: CDR1 SGHRS, CDR2 YFSETQ. The chain's CDR3 is CASSPADRINGYTF. The CDR3, as DNA: TGCGCCAGCAGCCCGGCGGACAGGATTAATGGCTACACCTTC. Combining the CDR3 with reference TRBV5-1 and TRBJ1-2 gives the whole variable domain KAGVTQTPRYLIKTRGQQVTLSCSPISGHRSVSWYQQTPGQGLQFLFEYFSETQRNKGNFPGRFSGRQFSNSRSEMNVSTLELGDSALYLCASSPADRINGYTFGSGTRLTVV.

This clone was counted a single time. This chain connects TRBV5-1 to TRBJ2-3, with a weak D call TRBD2 (5 bases). Trimming took off 0 bases at V and 5 bases at J, with 16 bases between the two ends. The length of the CDR3 is 16 residues. Per germline, CDR1 SGHRS and CDR2 YFSETQ. The CDR3 is CASSLAVGLAGDTQYF. The DNA of the CDR3 is TGCGCCAGCAGCTTGGCCGTCGGGCTAGCCGGAGATACGCAGTATTTT.

This clone was detected only once. The chain is built from TRBV7-9 and TRBJ1-1; no clear D. The V end was cut by 2 bases, the J end by 1 base, with 17 bases between. The CDR3 totals 17 residues. Germline CDR1 reads SEHNR; CDR2 reads FQNEAQ (reference sequence). CDR3 nucleotide sequence: TGTGCCAGCAGCTTATGGCGATTGACGGAGGGGAACACTGAAGCTTTCTTT. This encodes CASSLWRLTEGNTEAFF.

This chain connects TRBV5-4 to TRBJ2-7, with 9 bases fitting TRBD1. The germline gives CDR1 SGHNT, CDR2 YYREEE (reference sequence). The length of the CDR3 is 15 residues. The ends lost 4 bases at V and 4 bases at J; junction bases unmatched: 9. As DNA, the CDR3 is TGTGCCAGCAGCCCGACCGGGACAGGGAGGTACGAGCAGTACTTC. As protein: CASSPTGTGRYEQYF.

The V gene is TRBV30, the J gene TRBJ2-7; no definite D call. CDR3 length: 11 residues. The ends were cut back, 6 bases at V and 12 bases at J, with 18 bases in the middle. The germline gives CDR1 GTSNPN, CDR2 SVGIG (reference sequence). CDR3 nucleotides: TGTGCCTGCCTTTGGAGACGGTTAATGTACTTC. Translating gives CACLWRRLMYF.

V usage is TRBV9 and J usage is TRBJ2-3, with 8 bases that match TRBD2. The CDR3 has 17 residues. After removal of 0 bases from V and 2 bases from J, the junction contained 8 bases not matched to a gene. The germline V gene encodes CDR1 SGDLS and CDR2 YYNGEE. CDR3 in amino acids: CASSVVSAGDLTDTQYF. The DNA for the CDR3 is TGTGCCAGCAGCGTAGTGTCAGCGGGAGACCTCACAGATACGCAGTATTTT. Looking up the rest from reference TRBV9 and TRBJ2-3 gives the full variable domain: DSGVTQTPKHLITATGQRVTLRCSPRSGDLSVYWYQQSLDQGLQFLIQYYNGEERAKGNILERFSAQQFPDLHSELNLSSLELGDSALYFCASSVVSAGDLTDTQYFGPGTRLTVL.

This clone was detected only a few times. The rearrangement links TRBV27 to TRBJ1-2; D is undetermined. V lost 6 bases, J lost 3 bases, and 17 bases lay in between. Germline CDR1 and CDR2: MNHEY and SMNVEV (reference sequence). CDR3 size: 15 residues. The CDR3 nucleotides read TGTGCCAGCAGCCGTGACCGAACGCACTACTATGGCTACACCTTC. Its protein product is CASSRDRTHYYGYTF.

This clone was found once. This chain links TRBV6-1 with TRBJ2-1; D call uncertain. The germline CDR1 and CDR2 sequences are MNHNS and SASEGT. Trimming took off 4 bases at V and 8 bases at J, with 9 bases between the two ends. The CDR3 has 12 residues. In DNA form, the CDR3 reads TGTGCCAGCAGTGCCAGCCTCTATGAGCAGTTCTTC. It is translated as CASSASLYEQFF.

This chain joins TRBV5-1 and TRBJ2-1, with 8 bases that match TRBD2. Germline CDR1 SGHRS, CDR2 YFSETQ. The V segment lost 4 bases and the J segment 4 bases; nucleotides outside the gene matches: 10. This CDR3 spans 16 amino acids. In nucleotides, the CDR3 is TGCGCCAGCAGCCCGATGACGTCGGGGGGGTACAATGAGCAGTTCTTC. This translates into CASSPMTSGGYNEQFF.

The V and J genes are TRBV10-2 and TRBJ1-2; 9 nucleotides line up with TRBD1. Looked up from germline, CDR1 is WSHSY and CDR2 is SAAADI. V shed 6 bases and J 10 bases; nucleotides not matched to a gene: 6. This CDR3 is 12 amino acids long. Written as DNA, the CDR3 is TGCGCCAGCAGGGGGACAGGGTCTTTCTACACCTTC. It is translated as CASRGTGSFYTF.

The chain uses TRBV5-4 and TRBJ2-1; D not certain. The V gene's germline CDR1 is SGHNT and CDR2 YYREEE (reference sequence). This CDR3 spans 16 amino acids. Trimming took off 4 bases at V and 3 bases at J, with 17 bases between the two ends. CDR3 sequence (DNA): TGTGCCAGCAGCCCCCTCGCCTCGTTAGGCTACAATGAGCAGTTCTTC. This encodes CASSPLASLGYNEQFF. The full variable domain, in which reference TRBV5-4 and TRBJ2-1 provide the parts outside the CDR3, is ETGVTQSPTHLIKTRGQQVTLRCSSQSGHNTVSWYQQALGQGPQFIFQYYREEENGRGNFPPRFSGLQFPNYSSELNVNALELDDSALYLCASSPLASLGYNEQFFGPGTRLTVL.

The CDR3 nucleotides are TGTGCCATCAGTGAGTTAGTGGTGGAGACCCAGTACTTC. Encoded protein: CAISELVVETQYF. The V and J genes are TRBV10-3 and TRBJ2-5, with D unresolved. The ends were cut back, 1 base at V and 5 bases at J, with 8 bases in the middle. The germline gives CDR1 ENHRY, CDR2 SYGVKD. The CDR3 length is 13 residues.